The count of the clone carrying this T cell receptor beta chain is one. These data come from a study of OX40 agonist ivuxolimab in advanced cancers. CDR3 size: 14 residues. The germline CDR1 and CDR2 sequences are WSHSY and SAAADI. Trimming shortened V by 10 bases and J by 2 bases, and 14 bases separated the two germline ends. TCRdb's copy holds only in-frame clones and misses some; the assay was immunoSEQ multiplex PCR. Of more than 25,000 clones in the sample, 75% to 90% were seen once. This sequence originates from an adult with an advanced solid tumor such as melanoma, head and neck, liver or kidney cancer. V and J are TRBV10-2 and TRBJ2-2, with no clear D. Sequencing used CD4+ or CD8+ T cells sorted from blood, obtained in a trial of the OX40 agonist ivuxolimab. For the CDR3, the DNA is TGCGCCACCTGGGCACGGAGCAACACCGGGGAGCTGTTTTTT. Translation: CATWARSNTGELFF.